Shown below are 28 T cell receptor beta chains from a single sample sequenced in a study of T cell clonality in common variable immunodeficiency. The protocol was immunoSEQ multiplex PCR, while the TCRdb copy is restricted to in-frame clones and leaves out a portion. The sample shows tens of thousands of clones, none of them appearing just once. Sample: peripheral blood mononuclear cells. These TCRs come from a person aged 18-69 years in good health.

This clone has at least ten counts. The read halts 3 residues ahead of the CDR3 end, with the missing end drawn from the germline J gene. The chain combines TRBV20-1 with TRBJ2-7; TRBD1 agrees at 7 bases. CDR3 size: 12 residues. Unmatched junction bases numbered 3, after V lost 4 bases and J lost 3 bases. The germline CDR1 and CDR2 sequences are DFQATT and SNEGSKA (reference sequence). CDR3 loop: CSATDRSYEQYF. The sequenced part of the CDR3 DNA is TGCAGTGCTACGGACAGGAGCTACGAG.

This clone was seen a few times. The read falls 3 residues short of the CDR3 end, and the missing part is taken from the germline J gene. The chain links TRBV7-2 to TRBJ1-4, with a tentative D call TRBD1 (5 bases). Trimming took 3 bases from V and 5 from J, leaving 10 bases between them. The CDR3 is made up of 14 amino acids. CDR1 is SGHTA and CDR2 is FQGNSA in the germline V gene. The covered CDR3 bases are TGTGCCAGCAGCTTCCGGGGGAAGAATGAAAAA. Its translation is CASSFRGKNEK. The CDR3 as a whole reads CASSFRGKNEKLFF.

This clone was seen many times. Read coverage stops 3 residues before the CDR3 terminus; the germline J gene supplies the remainder. The chain links TRBV12-3 or TRBV12-4 to TRBJ2-1, with D hard to call. The ends were cut back, 7 bases at V and 5 bases at J, with 12 bases in the middle. CDR3 length: 13 amino acids. CDR3 DNA (partial): TGTGCCAGCACCACTGGTCCCCACAATGAG. Translating it yields CASTTGPHNE. The full CDR3 sequence reads CASTTGPHNEQFF.

This clone was seen many times. The read ends 3 residues early relative to the CDR3; the germline J gene fills the gap. This chain links TRBV30 with TRBJ1-4; tentative D call: TRBD1 (6 bases). This CDR3 contains 12 residues. The germline V gene has CDR1 GTSNPN and CDR2 SVGIG (reference sequence). CDR3 loop: CAWSLSTGTLFF. Partial CDR3 DNA: TGTGCCTGGAGCTTATCGACAGGAACA.

This clone was counted at least ten times. The observed sequence ends 3 residues before the CDR3 terminus, with the missing tail filled in from the germline J gene. The chain combines TRBV20-1 with TRBJ1-5; the D gene is possibly TRBD1 (6 bases). There are 14 residues in the CDR3. Trimming removed 6 bases from V and 4 bases from J, with 16 bases in between. From germline, CDR1 is DFQATT and CDR2 SNEGSKA (reference sequence). CDR3 sequence reads: CSANGQGRNQPQHF. Incomplete CDR3 DNA: TGCAGTGCCAACGGGCAGGGGAGGAATCAGCCC.

This clone was seen at least ten times. The CDR3 region is CASSPPSRRIEQYF. CDR3 DNA, as far as it was read: TGTGCCAGCAGCCCGCCGTCCCGGCGGATCGAG. The chain recombines TRBV7-9 with TRBJ2-7, with D hard to call. The CDR3 end is not reached by the read, which stops 3 residues before it; the germline J gene fills it in. This CDR3 region has 14 residues. V shed 5 bases and J shed 6 bases, with 17 bases lying between them. The germline V gene has CDR1 SEHNR and CDR2 FQNEAQ (reference sequence).

This clone has a count of ten or more. The read ends 3 residues early relative to the CDR3; the germline J gene fills the gap. The V and J genes are TRBV7-8 and TRBJ2-3; 8 nucleotides line up with TRBD1. The V gene's germline CDR1 is SGHVS and CDR2 FQNEAQ. V trimming: 5 bases; J trimming: 2 bases; junction bases outside the gene matches: 9. CDR3 length: 16 residues. CDR3 amino acids: CASSRLDRGNTDTQYF. The CDR3 bases that were read are TGTGCCAGCAGCCGCCTCGACAGGGGTAACACAGATACG. The full variable domain, in which reference TRBV7-8 and TRBJ2-3 provide the parts outside the CDR3, is GAGVSQSPRYKVAKRGQDVALRCDPISGHVSLFWYQQALGQGPEFLTYFQNEAQLDKSGLPSDRFFAERPEGSVSTLKIQRTQQEDSAVYLCASSRLDRGNTDTQYFGPGTRLTVL.

This clone was recorded many times. This CDR3 is CSASSGSKYEQFF. The sequenced CDR3 bases are TGCAGTGCTTCTAGCGGGAGCAAATATGAG. V usage is TRBV20-1 and J usage is TRBJ2-1, with 10 bases that match TRBD2. The sequence runs out 3 residues before the end of the CDR3; the remainder is reconstructed from the germline J gene. In germline, CDR1 is DFQATT, CDR2 SNEGSKA (reference sequence). Trimming took 5 bases from V and 8 from J; bases not matched to a gene: 6. The CDR3 consists of 13 residues.

As to this clone: The CDR3 end is not reached by the read, which stops 3 residues before it; the germline J gene fills it in. The V gene is TRBV11-2, the J gene TRBJ2-7; 7 nucleotides align to TRBD1. Germline trimming cut 6 bases from V and 4 bases from J; bases unmatched to any gene: 12. The length of the CDR3 is 15 residues. The germline gives CDR1 SGHAT, CDR2 FQNNGV. The CDR3 loop reads CASSYSQGISYEQYF. The part of the CDR3 DNA that was read is TGTGCCAGCAGTTACTCACAGGGGATTTCGTACGAG.

This clone was observed at least ten times. Read coverage stops 3 residues before the CDR3 terminus; the germline J gene supplies the remainder. The J gene is TRBJ2-3, the V gene TRBV12-5; the match to TRBD2 covers 10 bases. Germline CDR1 is LGHNT and CDR2 is FRNRAP. The CDR3 runs to 18 residues. After removal of 2 bases from V and 3 bases from J, the junction contained 11 bases not matched to a gene. The CDR3 spells CASGLTGTSAIGTDTQYF. The CDR3 DNA, read in part, is TGTGCTAGTGGTTTGACCGGGACTAGCGCCATCGGGACAGATACG. The whole variable domain, filled in from reference TRBV12-5 and TRBJ2-3, reads DARVTQTPRHKVTEMGQEVTMRCQPILGHNTVFWYRQTMMQGLELLAYFRNRAPLDDSGMPKDRFSAEMPDATLATLKIQPSEPRDSAVYFCASGLTGTSAIGTDTQYFGPGTRLTVL.

This clone was seen only a few times. The read terminates 3 residues ahead of where the CDR3 ends, so the germline J gene completes it. V usage is TRBV6-1 and J usage is TRBJ2-2, with D unclear. The CDR3 sequence is 13 residues long. Germline loops: CDR1 MNHNS, CDR2 SASEGT. The CDR3 reads CASSEAGLAPLFF. The covered CDR3 bases are TGTGCCAGCAGTGAAGCGGGCCTGGCTCCG.

This clone appeared a few times. The read halts 3 residues ahead of the CDR3 end, with the missing end drawn from the germline J gene. V and J are TRBV2 and TRBJ1-2; 10 bases fit TRBD1. Germline V gives CDR1 SNHLY, CDR2 FYNNEI. There are 14 residues in the CDR3. The CDR3 is CASVSGTGVYDYTF. CDR3 DNA (partial): TGTGCCAGCGTATCCGGGACAGGGGTCTACGAC.

Regarding this clone: This clone may be a read error of a much larger clone one base away. Read sequence stops 3 residues before the CDR3 end, and the germline J gene provides the missing end. The chain is built from TRBV7-9 and TRBJ2-1; tentative D call: TRBD2 (5 bases). This CDR3 comprises 15 residues. Germline V gene sequence: CDR1 SEHNR, CDR2 FQNEAQ (reference sequence). The CDR3 loop reads CASSLDAGFYDEQFF. The part of the CDR3 DNA that was read is TGTGCCAGCAGCTTAGACGCGGGCTTCTACGATGAG.

This clone turned up a few times. The read is 3 residues too short to cover the CDR3 end, so that end is filled in from the germline J gene. The J gene is TRBJ1-2, the V gene TRBV7-2; D ambiguous. The CDR3 is 15 amino acids. Germline V lookup: CDR1 SGHTA, CDR2 FQGNSA. The CDR3 bases that were read are TGTGCCAGCAGCTTATATTCTAGCTCCTACAATGAC. Translated: CASSLYSSSYND. The entire CDR3 protein is CASSLYSSSYNDYTF.

This clone was detected many times. The read comes to an end 3 residues before the CDR3 does, leaving the germline J gene to fill in the end. The chain has TRBV18 and TRBJ1-5; 9 nucleotides agree with TRBD1. The length of the CDR3 is 15 residues. Looked up from germline, CDR1 is KGHSH and CDR2 is LQKENI. The CDR3 reads CASATGQGDPIPQHF. The covered CDR3 bases are TGTGCCAGCGCCACGGGACAGGGCGACCCCATACCC. The complete variable domain, with remaining parts taken from reference TRBV18 and TRBJ1-5, reads NAGVMQNPRHLVRRRGQEARLRCSPMKGHSHVYWYRQLPEEGLKFMVYLQKENIIDESGMPKERFSAEFPKEGPSILRIQQVVRGDSAAYFCASATGQGDPIPQHFGDGTRLSIL.

This clone was observed many times. The CDR3 end falls 3 residues outside the read, so it is completed with the germline J gene. This chain joins TRBV7-9 and TRBJ1-4, with D tentatively TRBD1 (5 bases). The CDR3 consists of 15 residues. The V end lost 4 bases, the J end lost 8 bases, and 17 bases lay between the germline ends. Germline lookup yields CDR1 SEHNR and CDR2 FQNEAQ (reference sequence). The covered CDR3 bases are TGTGCCAGCAGCTCAGCTGCGCGAGGGGCGGAAAAA. It translates to CASSSAARGAEK. The CDR3 as a whole reads CASSSAARGAEKLFF.

This clone was recorded at least ten times. The missing CDR3 end, 3 residues past where the read stops, is filled in from the germline J gene. J is TRBJ2-3 and V is TRBV7-2, with D possibly TRBD2 on 5 matching bases. The CDR3 loop spans 15 amino acids. Per germline, CDR1 SGHTA and CDR2 FQGNSA. V was clipped by 2 bases and J by 7 bases, with 16 bases between them. Here the CDR3 reads CASSLSSGEEHTQYF. CDR3 bases read: TGTGCCAGCAGCTTATCTTCCGGGGAAGAACATACG. The full variable domain, completed using reference TRBV7-2 and TRBJ2-3, is GAGVSQSPSNKVTEKGKDVELRCDPISGHTALYWYRQSLGQGLEFLIYFQGNSAPDKSGLPSDRFSAERTGGSVSTLTIQRTQQEDSAVYLCASSLSSGEEHTQYFGPGTRLTVL.

This clone was seen repeatedly, ten times or more. The CDR3 end is not reached by the read, which stops 3 residues before it; the germline J gene fills it in. This chain uses TRBV11-3 with TRBJ2-2, with TRBD2 identical over 7 bases. CDR3 length equals 14 residues. Germline V lookup: CDR1 SGHNT, CDR2 YENEEA. Unmatched junction bases numbered 9, after V lost 8 bases and J lost 6 bases. The CDR3 DNA, read in part, is TGTGCCAGCTCCCTGGGCGCGGGGGCCGGGGAG. It specifies CASSLGAGAGE. In full, the CDR3 reads CASSLGAGAGELFF.

This clone was detected only a few times. Sequencing ends 3 residues short of the CDR3 end; the germline J gene provides the rest. The V call is TRBV19, the J call TRBJ1-2; no clear D. This CDR3 region has 13 residues. Germline CDR1 LNHDA, CDR2 SQIVND (reference sequence). The CDR3: CASSPSGYNDYTF. The CDR3 DNA, read in part, is TGTGCCAGTAGCCCCAGCGGCTACAATGAC.

In this sample, this clone turned up many times. The read terminates 3 residues ahead of where the CDR3 ends, so the germline J gene completes it. V is TRBV7-3 and J is TRBJ1-1; D is perhaps TRBD1 (5 bases). The CDR3 sequence is 16 residues long. Deletions cut 5 bases from V and 0 bases from J, with 16 bases between. The germline gives CDR1 SGHTA, CDR2 FQGTGA. The CDR3 loop reads CASSNSPQDMNTEAFF. The DNA read from the CDR3 is TGTGCCAGCAGCAATTCACCTCAGGACATGAACACTGAA.

This clone was seen many times. The CDR3 extends 3 residues past the end of the read, so its final part is completed from the germline J gene. The chain joins TRBV19 to TRBJ2-5; 8 bases fit TRBD1. CDR1 LNHDA and CDR2 SQIVND come from the germline V gene (reference sequence). The CDR3 has 14 amino acids. V trimming: 3 bases; J trimming: 2 bases; junction bases outside the gene matches: 2. CDR3 protein: CASSIGQGQETQYF. The CDR3 bases that were read are TGTGCCAGTAGTATCGGACAGGGTCAAGAGACC.

About this clone itself: The read halts 3 residues ahead of the CDR3 end, with the missing end drawn from the germline J gene. The chain couples TRBV29-1 to TRBJ1-2; D may be TRBD1 (5 bases). V lost 4 bases to trimming and J lost 4 bases, with 7 bases between them. Per germline, CDR1 SQVTM and CDR2 ANQGSEA. There are 11 residues in the CDR3. The CDR3 loop is CSVGQLYGYTF. The covered CDR3 bases are TGCAGCGTTGGACAGCTCTATGGC.

This clone was seen more than once but under ten times. The read falls 3 residues short of the CDR3 end, and the missing part is taken from the germline J gene. The gene calls are TRBV7-9 and TRBJ1-2, with D hard to call. CDR1 is SEHNR and CDR2 is FQNEAQ in the germline V gene (reference sequence). The CDR3 loop spans 15 amino acids. The CDR3 loop is CASRLRTSLYNDYTF. Partial CDR3 DNA: TGTGCCAGCCGATTAAGGACTAGCCTTTACAATGAC. Based on the CDR3 plus reference TRBV7-9 and TRBJ1-2, the full variable domain is DTGVSQNPRHKITKRGQNVTFRCDPISEHNRLYWYRQTLGQGPEFLTYFQNEAQLEKSRLLSDRFSAERPKGSFSTLEIQRTEQGDSAMYLCASRLRTSLYNDYTFGSGTRLTVV.

This clone was counted ten times or more. The CDR3 end lies 3 residues beyond the end of the read and is filled in from the germline J gene. The V gene is TRBV29-1, the J gene TRBJ2-1, with D perhaps matching TRBD1 (5 bases). The V end lost 1 base, the J end lost 8 bases, and 9 bases lay between the germline ends. The CDR3 runs to 12 residues. Per germline, CDR1 SQVTM and CDR2 ANQGSEA. The CDR3 DNA, read in part, is TGCAGCGTTGAAGGCCAGGGCCATGAG. Its protein is CSVEGQGHE. In full, the CDR3 reads CSVEGQGHEQFF.

This clone showed up many times. Read coverage stops 3 residues before the CDR3 terminus; the germline J gene supplies the remainder. The gene calls are TRBV19 and TRBJ2-3; perhaps TRBD1 as D (6 bases). This CDR3 comprises 14 residues. The V and J ends lost 6 bases and 2 bases respectively, with 12 bases between them. Germline-derived CDR1 and CDR2 are LNHDA and SQIVND (reference sequence). The CDR3 here is CASSRQEFTDTQYF. The part of the CDR3 DNA that was read is TGTGCCAGTAGCCGACAGGAATTCACAGATACG.

This clone was seen repeatedly, ten times or more. With the read ending 3 residues before the CDR3 end, the germline J gene is used to fill in that end. The chain uses TRBV4-2 and TRBJ2-3; TRBD1 might be the D (6 bases). Germline V gene sequence: CDR1 LGHNA, CDR2 YNFKEQ. The V gene lost 0 bases and the J gene lost 4 bases, with 17 bases spanning the gap. This CDR3 spans 17 amino acids. CDR3 bases read: TGTGCCAGCAGCCAAGATCTCGGCGCGTGGGGGCCAGATACG. Translated, it gives CASSQDLGAWGPDT. The complete CDR3 sequence is CASSQDLGAWGPDTQYF.

As for this clone: The sequenced fragment ends 3 residues before the CDR3 boundary, so the rest is inferred from the germline J gene. The chain joins TRBV18 to TRBJ1-2; maybe TRBD1 (6 bases). Germline V lookup: CDR1 KGHSH, CDR2 LQKENI. The CDR3 sequence is 13 residues long. Between the trimmed V and J ends, which lost 3 bases and 7 bases, there was a span of 12 bases. CDR3 sequence reads: CASSPAGAGGYTF. The sequenced part of the CDR3 DNA is TGTGCCAGCTCACCCGCAGGGGCAGGTGGC.

This clone was detected a few times. The CDR3 end falls 3 residues outside the read, so it is completed with the germline J gene. The rearrangement joins TRBV2 to TRBJ1-2; D not certain. CDR1 is SNHLY, CDR2 FYNNEI, per germline. The CDR3 is 14 amino acids. CDR3 region: CASSEGLSLAAYTF. The covered CDR3 bases are TGTGCCAGCAGTGAAGGTCTCTCCTTAGCGGCC.